What follows are 28 T cell receptor beta chains derived from one specimen sequenced in a study of blood T cell repertoires in COVID-19. Sequencing was performed with immunoSEQ multiplex PCR; in TCRdb, only in-frame clones are kept and a portion is missing. The data hold about 440,000 clones, with around nine tenths observed a single time. Sequencing was performed on peripheral blood. Receptors originate from a woman in her 30s with acute or convalescent COVID-19.

This rearrangement joins TRBV5-5 to TRBJ2-7; TRBD2 is a possible D gene (7 bases). CDR1 is SGHKS, CDR2 YYEKEE, per germline (reference sequence). There are 14 residues in the CDR3. V was pared by 1 base and J by 0 bases, with 8 bases between. The CDR3 loop is CASSLRGGSYEQYF. CDR3 sequence (DNA): TGTGCCAGCAGCTTGAGGGGGGGCTCCTACGAGCAGTACTTC. Complete variable domain (other parts from reference TRBV5-5 and TRBJ2-7): DAGVTQSPTHLIKTRGQQVTLRCSPISGHKSVSWYQQVLGQGPQFIFQYYEKEERGRGNFPDRFSARQFPNYSSELNVNALLLGDSALYLCASSLRGGSYEQYFGPGTRLTVT.

The chain employs TRBV30 and TRBJ1-5; D perhaps matches TRBD1 (5 bases). V lost 1 base to trimming and J lost 1 base, with 11 bases between them. The length of the CDR3 is 15 residues. Germline-derived CDR1 and CDR2 are GTSNPN and SVGIG (reference sequence). CDR3 residues: CAWSAGGESNQPQHF. CDR3 bases: TGTGCCTGGAGTGCTGGGGGGGAGAGCAATCAGCCCCAGCATTTT.

This clone turned up a few times. The chain uses TRBV5-1 and TRBJ2-7; the D gene is possibly TRBD1 (5 bases). Trimming took off 0 bases at V and 4 bases at J, with 8 bases between the two ends. The germline gives CDR1 SGHRS, CDR2 YFSETQ. This CDR3 spans 13 amino acids. The CDR3 spells CASSLDRNYEQYF. DNA of the CDR3: TGCGCCAGCAGCTTGGACAGGAATTACGAGCAGTACTTC.

The CDR3 DNA follows: TGTGCCAGTAGCTGGGGGGTTAGCACAGATACGCAGTATTTT. Translation: CASSWGVSTDTQYF. V usage is TRBV19 and J usage is TRBJ2-3, with a weak D call TRBD2 (6 bases). Trimming shortened V by 6 bases and J by 0 bases, and 10 bases separated the two germline ends. Germline lookup yields CDR1 LNHDA and CDR2 SQIVND (reference sequence). The CDR3 has 14 residues.

The chain is built from TRBV5-5 and TRBJ2-3; no clear D gene. The CDR3 has 13 amino acids. The V gene lost 5 bases and the J gene lost 3 bases, with 10 bases spanning the gap. The germline V gene has CDR1 SGHKS and CDR2 YYEKEE (reference sequence). CDR3 sequence reads: CASRLTSTDTQYF. CDR3 coding DNA: TGTGCCAGCAGGTTGACATCGACAGATACGCAGTATTTT.

A few counts support this clone. Other DNA sequences in the sample encode the same CDR3. The chain carries TRBV3-1 (or the pseudogene TRBV3-2) and TRBJ1-6; D unclear. The germline V gene has CDR1 LGHDT and CDR2 YNNKEL (reference sequence). V lost 1 base to trimming and J lost 7 bases, with 11 bases between them. CDR3 size: 15 residues. CDR3 bases: TGTGCCAGCAGCCAAGGCGGGCGGGGAAATTCACCCCTCCACTTT. Translated, it gives CASSQGGRGNSPLHF.

This chain connects TRBV6-5 to TRBJ2-5; no clear D. Germline V gene data show CDR1 as MNHEY and CDR2 as SVGAGI. V was shortened by 4 bases and J by 3 bases, with 6 bases between the two germline ends. CDR3 size: 12 residues. DNA of the CDR3: TGTGCCAGCAGTTTAGTCGAAGAGACCCAGTACTTC. Amino acids: CASSLVEETQYF.

V gene TRBV27 combines with J gene TRBJ2-7; 9 bases map to TRBD2. With 3 bases clipped from V and 4 bases from J, the junction kept 4 bases outside the gene matches. The CDR3 is made up of 14 amino acids. From germline, CDR1 is MNHEY and CDR2 SMNVEV (reference sequence). This CDR3 reads CASSFGGGAYEQYF. CDR3 coding DNA: TGTGCCAGCAGTTTTGGCGGGGGGGCATACGAGCAGTACTTC.

The rearrangement uses TRBV3-1 (or the pseudogene TRBV3-2) and TRBJ1-2; 8 bases line up with TRBD1. The CDR3 totals 14 residues. V was clipped by 4 bases and J by 1 base; unmatched bases: 2. From germline, CDR1 is LGHDT and CDR2 YNNKEL (reference sequence). CDR3 in DNA: TGTGCCAGCAGCCCCACAGGGGGTAACTATGGCTACACCTTC. Its translation is CASSPTGGNYGYTF.

The genes are TRBV27 and TRBJ1-2, with D maybe TRBD1 (6 bases). V dropped 4 bases and J dropped 12 bases, with 24 bases sitting between them. This CDR3 has 15 amino acids. Per the germline V gene, CDR1 is MNHEY and CDR2 is SMNVEV (reference sequence). The CDR3 bases are TGTGCCAGCAGTTCTTCAGGGGCGCCTAGGGTTGCGAACACCTTC. Translation gives CASSSSGAPRVANTF.

This rearrangement joins TRBV5-1 to TRBJ2-3; 10 nucleotides align to TRBD2. Germline V CDR1 and CDR2: SGHRS, YFSETQ. This CDR3 is built from 16 residues. V gave up 4 bases and J gave up 6 bases; unmatched junction bases: 11. CDR3 loop: CASSTTSGGASDTQYF. The CDR3, as DNA: TGCGCCAGCAGCACCACCAGCGGGGGGGCATCTGATACGCAGTATTTT.

The chain has TRBV5-1 and TRBJ2-3; D is uncertain. Germline V gene data show CDR1 as SGHRS and CDR2 as YFSETQ. V lost 3 bases and J 2 bases, leaving 10 bases between the germline ends. The CDR3 contains 14 residues. The CDR3 DNA reads TGCGCCAGCAGCTCAACTATAGTCACAGATACGCAGTATTTT. Its protein is CASSSTIVTDTQYF.

The V gene is TRBV20-1, the J gene TRBJ1-2; D is perhaps TRBD1 (6 bases). The CDR3 runs 14 residues. The germline CDR1 and CDR2 sequences are DFQATT and SNEGSKA (reference sequence). V dropped 3 bases and J dropped 0 bases, with 11 bases sitting between them. CDR3 sequence: CSASGGATNYGYTF. The CDR3 DNA follows: TGCAGTGCTAGTGGGGGCGCAACTAACTATGGCTACACCTTC.

The chain links TRBV28 to TRBJ1-3; tentatively, D is TRBD1 (5 bases). Trimming took 2 bases from V and 0 from J, leaving 32 bases between them. Germline V gene sequence: CDR1 MDHEN, CDR2 SYDVKM. This CDR3 is 23 amino acids long. Written as DNA, the CDR3 is TGTGCCAGCAGTTTAGCATACTACATACGAGATAGGGGCCTTTTTAACTCTGGAAACACCATATATTTT. It encodes CASSLAYYIRDRGLFNSGNTIYF.

The chain carries TRBV10-2 and TRBJ1-2; D not resolved. The V end lost 4 bases, the J end lost 5 bases, and 11 bases lay between the germline ends. The CDR3 runs to 13 residues. CDR1 WSHSY and CDR2 SAAADI come from the germline V gene. The CDR3 DNA is TGCGCCAGCAGTGTCACAGTAATATATGGCTACACCTTC. Translation gives CASSVTVIYGYTF.

This clone was seen more than once but under ten times. The chain carries TRBV19 and TRBJ1-5; the D gene is possibly TRBD1 (5 bases). This CDR3 has 13 amino acids. Germline CDR1 is LNHDA and CDR2 is SQIVND (reference sequence). Trimming pared 10 bases from V and 2 bases from J, leaving 12 bases between. The CDR3 DNA is TGTGCCACGGGGGACGGGGGCAATCAGCCCCAGCATTTT. This encodes CATGDGGNQPQHF.

Points on this clone: The sample contains more than one DNA sequence encoding this CDR3. The chain has TRBV9 and TRBJ2-3; 7 bases match TRBD1. Germline V gives CDR1 SGDLS, CDR2 YYNGEE. This CDR3 spans 15 amino acids. J was trimmed by 2 bases and V by 4 bases; bases with no gene match: 7. The CDR3 loop is CASSLQGYPTDTQYF. Here the CDR3 DNA reads TGTGCCAGCAGCTTACAGGGGTATCCCACAGATACGCAGTATTTT. Supplemented by reference TRBV9 and TRBJ2-3, the full variable domain reads DSGVTQTPKHLITATGQRVTLRCSPRSGDLSVYWYQQSLDQGLQFLIQYYNGEERAKGNILERFSAQQFPDLHSELNLSSLELGDSALYFCASSLQGYPTDTQYFGPGTRLTVL.

The chain combines TRBV23-1 with TRBJ1-1, with a tentative D call TRBD1 (6 bases). TRBV23-1 is known as an ORF, though its function is uncertain. V lost 4 bases and J 0 bases, leaving 12 bases between the germline ends. The CDR3 extends over 15 amino acids. The CDR3 is CASSPRDTMNTEAFF. The CDR3 nucleotides are TGCGCCAGCAGTCCTCGGGACACGATGAACACTGAAGCTTTCTTT.

The chain links TRBV3-1 (or the pseudogene TRBV3-2) to TRBJ1-1; D is perhaps TRBD1 (5 bases). Trimming left V 4 bases short and J 11 bases short, with 11 bases between. From germline, CDR1 is LGHDT and CDR2 YNNKEL (reference sequence). The CDR3 loop spans 11 amino acids. CDR3 nucleotides: TGTGCCAGCAGCCGGAAGGGGCGGGCTTTCTTT. Residues: CASSRKGRAFF.

The genes are TRBV15 and TRBJ1-1; 9 bases agree with TRBD1. Germline values: CDR1 LNHNV, CDR2 YYDKDF (reference sequence). The CDR3 extends over 14 amino acids. The trim removed 3 bases at V and 5 bases at J, leaving 4 bases unmatched. This CDR3 reads CATSRDRGYTEAFF. CDR3 coding DNA: TGTGCCACCAGCAGGGACAGGGGATATACTGAAGCTTTCTTT. Full variable domain (outside the CDR3, taken from reference TRBV15 and TRBJ1-1): DAMVIQNPRYQVTQFGKPVTLSCSQTLNHNVMYWYQQKSSQAPKLLFHYYDKDFNNEADTPDNFQSRRPNTSFCFLDIRSPGLGDTAMYLCATSRDRGYTEAFFGQGTRLTVV.

The chain combines TRBV28 with TRBJ1-3; 8 bases align to TRBD1. Germline V gives CDR1 MDHEN, CDR2 SYDVKM. The CDR3 has 16 amino acids. The V gene end was trimmed by 7 bases and the J gene end by 4 bases; junction bases not matched to a gene: 12. CDR3 DNA sequence: TGTGCCAGCACCGGAGCAGGGGGCGCGAAAGGAAACACCATATATTTT. Its protein is CASTGAGGAKGNTIYF.

In this sample, this clone turned up many times. The chain carries TRBV21-1 and TRBJ1-3. TRBV21-1 is reported as a pseudogene. The CDR3 is made up of 15 amino acids. Here the CDR3 DNA reads TGTGCCACCAGCCCCCGCGATCAAACTGGAAACACCATATATTTT. Its translation: CATSPRDQTGNTIYF.

The rearrangement joins TRBV7-3 to TRBJ1-1; D may be TRBD1 (5 bases). Germline CDR1 SGHTA, CDR2 FQGTGA. V lost 3 bases, J lost 1 base, and 9 bases lay in between. The CDR3 contains 14 residues. The CDR3 region is CASSFGGPNTEAFF. The CDR3 nucleotides read TGTGCCAGCAGCTTCGGGGGACCGAACACTGAAGCTTTCTTT. The variable domain in full, with the rest retrieved from reference TRBV7-3 and TRBJ1-1, is GAGVSQTPSNKVTEKGKYVELRCDPISGHTALYWYRQSLGQGPEFLIYFQGTGAADDSGLPNDRFFAVRPEGSVSTLKIQRTERGDSAVYLCASSFGGPNTEAFFGQGTRLTVV.

V and J are TRBV7-2 and TRBJ2-7; the match to TRBD1 covers 10 bases. The V gene's germline CDR1 is SGHTA and CDR2 FQGNSA. There are 14 residues in the CDR3. V gave up 4 bases and J gave up 6 bases; unmatched junction bases: 6. The CDR3 protein is CASSWAGTGVEQYF. CDR3 DNA: TGTGCCAGCAGCTGGGCCGGGACAGGGGTCGAGCAGTACTTC.

CDR3 loop: CASRQTGDRGSEGYTF. The DNA for the CDR3 is TGTGCCAGCAGACAAACCGGGGACAGGGGGTCGGAGGGCTACACCTTC. The rearrangement links TRBV6-6 to TRBJ1-2, with 11 bases fitting TRBD1. V was clipped by 6 bases and J by 8 bases; unmatched bases: 14. The CDR3 is made up of 16 amino acids. Looked up from germline, CDR1 is MNHNY and CDR2 is SVGAGI (reference sequence).

The CDR3 loop is CASSIAGGRTDTQYF. CDR3 coding DNA: TGTGCCAGTAGTATAGCGGGGGGCCGCACAGATACGCAGTATTTT. The chain joins TRBV19 to TRBJ2-3; the D gene is possibly TRBD2 (7 bases). This CDR3 comprises 15 residues. V shed 1 base and J shed 1 base, with 9 bases lying between them. The germline V gene has CDR1 LNHDA and CDR2 SQIVND (reference sequence).

The chain recombines TRBV4-1 with TRBJ2-7; no clear D. CDR3 length: 15 amino acids. Germline CDR1 MGHRA, CDR2 YSYEKL. V gave up 2 bases and J gave up 2 bases, with 13 bases separating them. This chain's CDR3 is CASSQTVTLTYEQYF. The CDR3 coding sequence is TGCGCCAGCAGCCAAACCGTCACATTAACCTACGAGCAGTACTTC.

The chain carries TRBV7-3 and TRBJ2-3; 8 bases line up with TRBD2. The junction had 8 bases not matched to a gene; V was cut back by 5 bases and J by 1 base. This CDR3 comprises 16 residues. CDR1 is SGHTA, CDR2 FQGTGA, per germline. CDR3 DNA: TGTGCCAGCAGCCCACGGGGGGGCCTCGGCACAGATACGCAGTATTTT. Its protein product is CASSPRGGLGTDTQYF.